The text below deals with one T cell receptor beta chain. Its antigen is currently unknown. The assay was immunoSEQ multiplex PCR, and TCRdb's table has in-frame clones only and misses some. The table records over 45,000 clones, about 67% of them present only once. The CDR3 spans 15 residues. Germline V gene sequence: CDR1 SGDLS, CDR2 YYNGEE. Trimming removed 4 bases from V and 2 bases from J, with 12 bases in between. This record belongs to a study of vaccination effects on CD4 cells after COVID-19. Subsequent to roughly 9 days of culture, CD4+ T cells were isolated. Cultures had half their medium replaced with IL-2 medium on days 3 and 7.

Sequences were derived from CD4+ T cells from PBMCs cultured without peptide, sampled before COVID-19 vaccination. The chain joins TRBV9 to TRBJ2-2; a weak D match, TRBD2 (7 bases). The TCR sequence derives from a human donor who received a COVID-19 vaccine. CDR3 sequence reads: CASSWGGGNTGELFF. The CDR3 DNA reads TGTGCCAGCAGCTGGGGGGGCGGAAACACCGGGGAGCTGTTTTTT.